These 11 T cell receptor beta chains were sequenced from one sample in a study of ipilimumab plus nivolumab after autologous stem cell transplantation. Clones were sequenced by immunoSEQ multiplex PCR, and TCRdb holds only the in-frame ones, with some missing. Counted here are over 80,000 clones, approximately 83% occurring once; the ten biggest clones make up 2.2%. This sample comprised PBMCs, obtained in a trial of ipilimumab plus nivolumab as post-transplant consolidation. The receptors stem from a male donor with diffuse large B-cell lymphoma.

The chain is built from TRBV5-8 and TRBJ1-2; unclear D gene. This CDR3 contains 16 residues. V was clipped by 4 bases and J by 2 bases, with 18 bases between them. The germline CDR1 and CDR2 sequences are SGHTS and YDEGEE. CDR3 sequence: CASSDRLGRLNYGYTF. The CDR3 region has the DNA TGTGCCAGCAGCGATAGACTGGGCAGACTAAACTATGGCTACACCTTC.

The chain carries TRBV6-5 and TRBJ2-3; D is possibly TRBD2 (6 bases). Per germline, CDR1 MNHEY and CDR2 SVGAGI. This CDR3 has 14 residues. Deletions cut 6 bases from V and 1 base from J, with 11 bases between. The CDR3: CASRSSGGTDTQYF. CDR3 in DNA: TGTGCCAGCAGGTCATCGGGGGGCACAGATACGCAGTATTTT.

The chain has TRBV6-1 and TRBJ1-5; 8 bases match TRBD1. The CDR3 is 13 residues long. Germline V gene sequence: CDR1 MNHNS, CDR2 SASEGT. J lost 6 bases, V lost 7 bases, and 5 bases had no gene match. CDR3 sequence (DNA): TGTGCCAGCATTGGGACAGGCACTCAGCCCCAGCATTTT. It encodes CASIGTGTQPQHF.

The V gene is TRBV27, the J gene TRBJ1-2; D is possibly TRBD1 (6 bases). CDR3 size: 13 residues. The V end was cut by 5 bases, the J end by 5 bases, with 12 bases between. The germline V gene encodes CDR1 MNHEY and CDR2 SMNVEV (reference sequence). The CDR3 region is CASSARGDYGYTF. For the CDR3, the DNA is TGTGCCAGCAGTGCCAGGGGTGATTATGGCTACACCTTC.

The V gene is TRBV12-5, the J gene TRBJ1-2; D call uncertain. The ends were cut back, 0 bases at V and 7 bases at J, with 15 bases in the middle. The germline gives CDR1 LGHNT, CDR2 FRNRAP. The CDR3 spans 15 residues. CDR3 sequence: CASGLVIGSKGGYTF. The CDR3 nucleotides are TGTGCTAGTGGTTTGGTAATAGGGAGTAAAGGTGGCTACACCTTC.

The rearrangement uses TRBV6-6 and TRBJ1-4, with 8 bases that match TRBD1. The junction had 2 bases not matched to a gene; V was cut back by 5 bases and J by 6 bases. CDR1 and CDR2 (germline): MNHNY, SVGAGI (reference sequence). The length of the CDR3 is 13 residues. Here the CDR3 DNA reads TGTGCCAGCAGTGACAGGGGTGATGAAAAACTGTTTTTT. This codes for CASSDRGDEKLFF.

This chain links TRBV5-1 with TRBJ2-5; 9 bases are a match to TRBD1. Unmatched junction bases numbered 2, after V lost 4 bases and J lost 1 base. This CDR3 is built from 14 residues. Germline loops: CDR1 SGHRS, CDR2 YFSETQ. The CDR3: CASSTGQGQETQYF. CDR3 nucleotides: TGCGCCAGCAGCACGGGACAGGGCCAAGAGACCCAGTACTTC.

The chain carries TRBV7-8 and TRBJ1-1, with D perhaps matching TRBD1 (5 bases). V was clipped by 5 bases and J by 1 base, with 20 bases between them. Germline V gene lookup returns CDR1 SGHVS and CDR2 FQNEAQ. The CDR3 is 17 residues long. The CDR3 sequence: CASSQRLDMYENTEAFF. The DNA for the CDR3 is TGTGCCAGCAGCCAACGACTGGACATGTACGAGAACACTGAAGCTTTCTTT.

The chain carries TRBV6-1 and TRBJ2-1; 8 bases are shared with TRBD2. Trimming cost V 4 bases and J 0 bases; bases outside gene matches: 2. Germline lookup yields CDR1 MNHNS and CDR2 SASEGT. This CDR3 region has 15 residues. The CDR3 is CASSAGGGSYNEQFF. The CDR3 DNA sequence: TGTGCCAGCAGTGCCGGGGGGGGCTCCTACAATGAGCAGTTCTTC.

The chain uses TRBV10-3 and TRBJ2-7, with TRBD1 matching 8 bases. V dropped 6 bases and J dropped 5; count of bases not matched to a gene: 3. The CDR3 length is 12 residues. Germline values: CDR1 ENHRY, CDR2 SYGVKD. The CDR3 sequence is CAISYRGDEQYF. The CDR3 DNA sequence: TGTGCCATCAGCTACAGGGGGGACGAGCAGTACTTC.

This chain links TRBV6-5 with TRBJ2-5; perhaps D is TRBD1 or TRBD2 (6 bases each). The CDR3 length is 14 residues. V was trimmed by 2 bases and J by 4 bases, leaving 11 bases between them. The germline CDR1 and CDR2 sequences are MNHEY and SVGAGI. The CDR3 loop is CASSYPGGGETQYF. DNA for the CDR3: TGTGCCAGCAGTTACCCAGGAGGGGGAGAGACCCAGTACTTC.